This is a list of T cell receptor beta chains from one sample in a study of T-cell memory formation after mild COVID-19. TCRdb independently ran MiXCR on the 5' RACE reads; one entry per CDR3 protein. The sample includes approximately 570,000 distinct CDR3 sequences, 18% of them seen just once. The specimen sequenced was PBMCs or a T cell subset sorted from them (not recorded which). The receptors stem from an adult woman who had mild COVID-19 (a few samples of this study predate the infection). Cell type and time point are not known. Both conserved end residues are part of each CDR3. Each record gives: V gene, clone size, J gene, D gene, CDR3 DNA, CDR3 protein. D genes are given only for firm matches. Not every row has a clone size; where given, it reads once, few, many or a size class.

TRBV29-1	NA	TRBJ2-2	NA	TGCAGCGCCATGCAACTTTCCACCGGGGAGCTGTTTTTT	CSAMQLSTGELFF
TRBV12-3/TRBV12-4	NA	TRBJ2-7	TRBD1	TGTGCCAGCAGTTTTGGGACAGGGGTCTTGTACGAGCAGTACTTC	CASSFGTGVLYEQYF
TRBV5-5	NA	TRBJ1-1	NA	TGTGCCAGCAGCTTTGGGATCAGGGTTGTTAACACTGAAGCTTTCTTT	CASSFGIRVVNTEAFF
TRBV6-4	NA	TRBJ1-2	NA	TGTGCCAGCAGTGCCGGGCACCCCGGTAGGGGTGGCTACACCTTC	CASSAGHPGRGGYTF
TRBV6-5	NA	TRBJ1-6	NA	TGTGCCAGCAGTTTGGGCGGAGAGTTGATCCCCCTCCACTTT	CASSLGGELIPLHF
TRBV5-1	many	TRBJ2-7	NA	TGCGCCAGCAGCTTGGATCTTGGTCTTGGCGAGCAGTACTTC	CASSLDLGLGEQYF
TRBV7-9	NA	TRBJ2-7	TRBD1	TGTGCCAGCAGCCATCCGGGACAGCCACCTGGTGAGCAGTACTTC	CASSHPGQPPGEQYF
TRBV5-1	few	TRBJ2-5	NA	TGCGCCAGCAGCTTGGGCACAGGGCGCGGAGAGACCCAGTACTTC	CASSLGTGRGETQYF
TRBV7-9	few	TRBJ2-6	TRBD1	TGTGCCAGCAGCCTAAACACCGGGACAGGCGGCTCTGGGGCCAACGTCCTGACTTTC	CASSLNTGTGGSGANVLTF
TRBV4-2	few	TRBJ2-1	TRBD2	TGTGCCAGCAGCCCTCAAGCGGGAGTACTTGGTATCAATGAGCAGTTCTTC	CASSPQAGVLGINEQFF
TRBV5-6	few	TRBJ2-1	NA	TGTGCCAGCAGCTTGGGGTGGGGGGCCATCTACAATGAGCAGTTCTTC	CASSLGWGAIYNEQFF
TRBV14	few	TRBJ2-2	TRBD1	TGTGCCAGCAGCCCGTGGACAGGGATAACCGGGGAGCTGTTTTTT	CASSPWTGITGELFF
TRBV7-6	NA	TRBJ2-7	NA	TGTGCCAGCAGCTTCTCCGAGGACGAGCAGTACTTC	CASSFSEDEQYF
TRBV29-1	few	TRBJ2-3	NA	TGCAGCGCCCCGGTCGGGGCCACAGATACGCAGTATTTT	CSAPVGATDTQYF
TRBV5-1	NA	TRBJ1-2	NA	TGCGCCAGCAGCTCACCGGCGGGGGTTAATGGCTACACCTTC	CASSSPAGVNGYTF
TRBV30	NA	TRBJ2-1	TRBD2	TGTGCCTGTAGACTAGCGGGAGTAGGGGAGCAGTTCTTC	CACRLAGVGEQFF
TRBV29-1	few	TRBJ2-3	NA	TGCAGCGTTGAACAGGGACCAGATACGCAGTATTTT	CSVEQGPDTQYF
TRBV12-3/TRBV12-4	NA	TRBJ2-3	TRBD2	TGTGCCAGCAGCCCACTAGCGGCCCTTAGCACAGATACGCAGTATTTT	CASSPLAALSTDTQYF
TRBV20-1	NA	TRBJ2-1	NA	TGCAGTGCTAGACATTACAATGAGCAGTTCTTC	CSARHYNEQFF
TRBV5-6	few	TRBJ1-2	TRBD1	TGTGCCAGCAGCTCCGAGGGACAGGAACCCTATGGCTACACCTTC	CASSSEGQEPYGYTF
TRBV2	few	TRBJ1-1	NA	TGTGCCAGCTGGGTTCGCAAAAACACTGAAGCTTTCTTT	CASWVRKNTEAFF
TRBV7-6	NA	TRBJ2-1	NA	TGTGCCAGCAGCTTAGGACTTGGGACGGATAAAGAGCAGTTCTTC	CASSLGLGTDKEQFF
TRBV4-3	NA	TRBJ1-5	TRBD1	TGCGCCAGCAGCCAAGATGGACAGGGCAATCAGCCCCAGCATTTT	CASSQDGQGNQPQHF
TRBV12-5	NA	TRBJ2-1	TRBD2	TGTGCTAGTGGTTGGACTAGCGGGTTACTCAATGAGCAGTTCTTC	CASGWTSGLLNEQFF
TRBV6-2/TRBV6-3	few	TRBJ2-7	NA	TGTGCCAGCAGTCCAGGGAAGGGCCGGAGCTACGAGCAGTACTTC	CASSPGKGRSYEQYF
TRBV3-1	many	TRBJ2-7	NA	TGTGCCAGCAGCCAAGATAGGGTAACCACCTACGAGCAGTACTTC	CASSQDRVTTYEQYF
TRBV7-9	NA	TRBJ2-3	NA	TGTGCCAGCAGCTTAATCCACAGCCCTAGCACAGATACGCAGTATTTT	CASSLIHSPSTDTQYF
TRBV20-1	many	TRBJ2-7	NA	TGCAGTGCTCCTAGGGGAGCCGGACCCTACGAGCAGTACTTC	CSAPRGAGPYEQYF
TRBV10-3	few	TRBJ2-7	TRBD2	TGTGCCATCAGTGAGGCCGGGACTAGCGGGAGGTCAACTACCTACGAGCAGTACTTC	CAISEAGTSGRSTTYEQYF
TRBV6-5	NA	TRBJ2-5	NA	TGTGCCAGCAGTTCGCTGCTGGACCGGGGGGAGACCCAGTACTTC	CASSSLLDRGETQYF
TRBV4-3	NA	TRBJ2-4	NA	TGCGCCAGCAGCCAAGTTCAGGGGGCCAAAAACATTCAGTACTTC	CASSQVQGAKNIQYF
TRBV15	few	TRBJ2-5	NA	TGTGCCACCAGCAGACAGATTCAAGAGACCCAGTACTTC	CATSRQIQETQYF
TRBV30	NA	TRBJ1-5	NA	TGTGCCTGGAGTGCACAGGGTTATAGCAATCAGCCCCAGCATTTT	CAWSAQGYSNQPQHF
TRBV27	few	TRBJ2-3	TRBD2	TGTGCCAGCAGTATCGGGGGGTTCGATACGCAGTATTTT	CASSIGGFDTQYF
TRBV27	NA	TRBJ2-3	TRBD2	TGTGCCAGCAGAGGAAGCGGGGGGCACACAGATACGCAGTATTTT	CASRGSGGHTDTQYF
TRBV9	once	TRBJ2-1	NA	TGTGCCAGCAGCCCCCAGGGGGGATACTCCTACAATGAGCAGTTCTTC	CASSPQGGYSYNEQFF
TRBV25-1	NA	TRBJ2-5	TRBD1	TGTGCCAGCACCGGACAGGGACAAGAGACCCAGTACTTC	CASTGQGQETQYF
TRBV5-4	NA	TRBJ1-6	NA	TGTGCCAGCAGCTTGGACCCCGGTTCACCCCTCCACTTT	CASSLDPGSPLHF
TRBV4-1	NA	TRBJ2-2	NA	TGCGCCAGCAGCCAGCAGTCCACCGGGGAGCTGTTTTTT	CASSQQSTGELFF
TRBV7-9	few	TRBJ2-3	TRBD2	TGTGCCAGCAGCTTATTCCGCACGGGACTAGCGGGAGGAGAGGCAGATACGCAGTATTTT	CASSLFRTGLAGGEADTQYF
TRBV5-1	NA	TRBJ2-7	TRBD1	TGCGCCAGCAGCGACCCAGACAGGGTACCCTACGAGCAGTACTTC	CASSDPDRVPYEQYF